This is a list of T cell receptor beta chains from one sample in a study of blood T cells in healthy people across ages. TCRdb itself ran the 5' RACE reads through MiXCR, one entry per CDR3 protein. The profile shows around 650,000 distinct CDR3 sequences, 35% to 50% of them singletons. Sequences were obtained from blood. These receptors all stem from a man older than 75 in good health. The CDR3 runs from the conserved cysteine through the conserved F or W. A D gene is named only where the DNA matches it firmly. Clone size, where shown, is once, few, many, or a class for clones that have expanded.

cdr3_aa: CSVLGRKNRRGNNEQYF
cdr3_nt: TGCAGCGTTTTGGGTCGTAAAAACAGGAGGGGAAACAATGAGCAGTACTTC
clone_size: NA
d_call: NA
j_call: TRBJ2-7
v_call: TRBV29-1

cdr3_aa: CASSPRLATYNEQFF
cdr3_nt: TGTGCCAGCAGCCCTCGACTAGCCACGTACAATGAGCAGTTCTTC
clone_size: NA
d_call: TRBD2
j_call: TRBJ2-1
v_call: TRBV11-2

cdr3_aa: CSASSAPWGAINSPLHF
cdr3_nt: TGTAGTGCTAGTTCGGCCCCATGGGGTGCTATTAATTCACCCCTCCACTTT
clone_size: NA
d_call: NA
j_call: TRBJ1-6
v_call: TRBV20-1

cdr3_aa: CASSQEPASGGYPWEQYF
cdr3_nt: TGCGCCAGCAGCCAAGAACCGGCTAGCGGGGGGTACCCGTGGGAGCAGTACTTC
clone_size: few
d_call: TRBD2
j_call: TRBJ2-7
v_call: TRBV4-3

cdr3_aa: CASSRQGPETQYF
cdr3_nt: TGTGCCAGCAGTCGACAGGGCCCAGAGACCCAGTACTTC
clone_size: few
d_call: TRBD1
j_call: TRBJ2-5
v_call: TRBV6-2/TRBV6-3

cdr3_aa: CASSPVEQRDIQYF
cdr3_nt: TGTGCCAGCTCACCAGTCGAACAGAGGGACATTCAGTACTTC
clone_size: few
d_call: NA
j_call: TRBJ2-4
v_call: TRBV18

cdr3_aa: CASTGESVNTIYF
cdr3_nt: TGTGCCAGCACGGGGGAGAGTGTAAACACCATATATTTT
clone_size: few
d_call: NA
j_call: TRBJ1-3
v_call: TRBV28

cdr3_aa: CASSSSGVIRAGTQYF
cdr3_nt: TGTGCCAGCAGCTCTAGCGGGGTTATCCGGGCGGGTACGCAGTATTTT
clone_size: NA
d_call: TRBD2
j_call: TRBJ2-3
v_call: TRBV6-6

cdr3_aa: CSARYSGGAWEQFF
cdr3_nt: TGCAGTGCTAGATATAGCGGGGGGGCCTGGGAGCAGTTCTTC
clone_size: few
d_call: TRBD2
j_call: TRBJ2-1
v_call: TRBV20-1

cdr3_aa: CASSLRGQGNTGELFF
cdr3_nt: TGCGCCAGCAGCTTAAGGGGACAGGGAAACACCGGGGAGCTGTTTTTT
clone_size: NA
d_call: TRBD1
j_call: TRBJ2-2
v_call: TRBV5-1

cdr3_aa: CASSLDLGAYQSGANVLTF
cdr3_nt: TGTGCCAGCAGCTTGGACCTGGGGGCGTATCAATCTGGGGCCAACGTCCTGACTTTC
clone_size: NA
d_call: NA
j_call: TRBJ2-6
v_call: TRBV7-9

cdr3_aa: CATKELGSESYEQYF
cdr3_nt: TGTGCCACCAAGGAGTTGGGGAGCGAATCCTACGAGCAGTACTTC
clone_size: few
d_call: NA
j_call: TRBJ2-7
v_call: TRBV28

cdr3_aa: CASGDSQGTQYF
cdr3_nt: TGTGCCAGCGGGGACAGCCAAGGGACCCAGTACTTC
clone_size: NA
d_call: NA
j_call: TRBJ2-5
v_call: TRBV10-3

cdr3_aa: CASSFPTGSTGTQYF
cdr3_nt: TGTGCCAGCAGCTTCCCCACGGGGAGCACAGGTACGCAGTATTTT
clone_size: NA
d_call: NA
j_call: TRBJ2-3
v_call: TRBV11-2

cdr3_aa: CASSEMTNTIYF
cdr3_nt: TGTGCCAGCAGTGAAATGACGAACACCATATATTTT
clone_size: NA
d_call: NA
j_call: TRBJ1-3
v_call: TRBV2

cdr3_aa: CSVCRDSGLDTQYF
cdr3_nt: TGCAGCGTCTGTAGGGACTCCGGTCTGGATACGCAGTATTTT
clone_size: many
d_call: NA
j_call: TRBJ2-3
v_call: TRBV29-1

cdr3_aa: CAISEGGNTDTQYF
cdr3_nt: TGTGCCATCAGTGAGGGGGGGAACACAGATACGCAGTATTTT
clone_size: NA
d_call: NA
j_call: TRBJ2-3
v_call: TRBV10-3

cdr3_aa: CASNPSSGRSYF
cdr3_nt: TGTGCCAGCAACCCAAGTAGCGGGCGATCGTATTTT
clone_size: NA
d_call: TRBD2
j_call: TRBJ2-3
v_call: TRBV6-1